One and the same sample provided the 12 T cell receptor beta chains below, sequenced in a study of beta chain features in type 1 diabetes. No antigen has been assigned to these receptors. Study-level findings and limits: Shorter TCRB CDR3s, moderately but significantly so, were found in Type 1 diabetes patients in all four CD4+ subsets.

Expressed TCRB transcripts were sequenced, since all the RNA that had been isolated was reverse transcribed. The data were produced by immunoSEQ multiplex PCR, yet TCRdb's version contains in-frame clones alone and is incomplete. This table has around 710,000 clones, about an eighth appearing once. Sequenced input: naive CD4+ T cells from blood. These receptors originate from a man under 40 with type 1 diabetes.

A few counts support this clone. The chain is built from TRBV4-3 and TRBJ2-2; D gene unclear. This CDR3 spans 15 amino acids. Between the trimmed V and J ends, which lost 0 bases and 3 bases, there was a span of 8 bases. CDR1 and CDR2 from the germline V gene are LGHNA and YSLEER. The CDR3 DNA reads as TGCGCCAGCAGCCAAGATGACAAGGACACCGGGGAGCTGTTTTTT. Its translation is CASSQDDKDTGELFF.

The V gene is TRBV10-3, the J gene TRBJ1-6; D unclear. CDR3 length: 14 residues. With 10 bases removed from V and 5 bases from J, the gap between germline ends came to 15 bases. Germline V CDR1 and CDR2: ENHRY, SYGVKD. The CDR3 DNA reads TGTGCCACAAGCCAGGTACTGGATAATTCACCCCTCCACTTT. Residues: CATSQVLDNSPLHF.

This chain joins TRBV19 and TRBJ2-7, with 9 nucleotides matching TRBD1. Germline CDR1 is LNHDA and CDR2 is SQIVND (reference sequence). V was pared by 4 bases and J by 5 bases, with 9 bases of the junction left unmatched. CDR3 length: 15 amino acids. CDR3 coding DNA: TGTGCCAGTAGTACCGCCTTCGGGACAGGGAACGAGCAGTACTTC. Amino acids: CASSTAFGTGNEQYF.

This clone was picked up a small number of times. This rearrangement joins TRBV7-9 to TRBJ2-4, with D possibly being TRBD1 or TRBD2 (5 bases each). CDR1 and CDR2 (germline): SEHNR, FQNEAQ (reference sequence). The CDR3 sequence is 14 residues long. The V gene lost 5 bases and the J gene lost 8 bases, with 16 bases spanning the gap. Here the CDR3 reads CASSIPQGRDIQYF. The CDR3 DNA is TGTGCCAGCAGCATACCTCAGGGACGTGACATTCAGTACTTC. The whole variable domain, remainder taken from reference TRBV7-9 and TRBJ2-4, is DTGVSQNPRHKITKRGQNVTFRCDPISEHNRLYWYRQTLGQGPEFLTYFQNEAQLEKSRLLSDRFSAERPKGSFSTLEIQRTEQGDSAMYLCASSIPQGRDIQYFGAGTRLSVL.

This clone was found a few times. The chain joins TRBV19 to TRBJ1-5, with 8 nucleotides matching TRBD1. Germline V gives CDR1 LNHDA, CDR2 SQIVND (reference sequence). This CDR3 is 16 amino acids long. V lost 3 bases and J lost 3; bases outside the gene matches: 7. This CDR3 is CASSMTWTGLNQPQHF. In DNA form, the CDR3 reads TGTGCCAGTAGTATGACTTGGACAGGGCTCAATCAGCCCCAGCATTTT.

This clone has only a few counts. The rearrangement links TRBV5-4 to TRBJ2-1; D not resolved. This CDR3 contains 15 residues. Germline CDR1 is SGHNT and CDR2 is YYREEE (reference sequence). V lost 0 bases and J 5 bases, leaving 12 bases between the germline ends. The chain's CDR3 is CASSLDPRSNNEQFF. CDR3 coding DNA: TGTGCCAGCAGCTTGGATCCGCGTTCCAACAATGAGCAGTTCTTC.

V is TRBV19 and J is TRBJ2-2, with TRBD1 identical over 10 bases. The CDR3 covers 15 residues. The germline V gene encodes CDR1 LNHDA and CDR2 SQIVND (reference sequence). The V and J ends lost 4 bases and 3 bases, in that order; junction bases with no gene match: 2. CDR3 sequence reads: CASSTGQGYTGELFF. The CDR3 DNA is TGTGCCAGTAGTACGGGACAGGGGTACACCGGGGAGCTGTTTTTT.

This clone came up a few times. The chain combines TRBV6-4 with TRBJ1-2, with 7 nucleotides matching TRBD1. V dropped 6 bases and J dropped 3; count of bases not matched to a gene: 4. CDR1 and CDR2 from the germline V gene are MRHNA and SNTAGT. CDR3 length: 13 residues. CDR3 sequence: CASSPTGDYGYTF. In DNA, the CDR3 is TGTGCCAGCAGCCCTACAGGGGACTATGGCTACACCTTC.

This clone was seen only a few times. V gene TRBV5-8 combines with J gene TRBJ1-2, with D tentatively TRBD1 (6 bases). Between the trimmed V and J ends, which lost 4 bases and 4 bases, there was a span of 11 bases. Germline assignment: CDR1 SGHTS and CDR2 YDEGEE. The length of the CDR3 is 13 residues. CDR3 region: CASSRGGSYGYTF. The DNA of the CDR3 is TGTGCCAGCAGCCGAGGGGGTTCCTATGGCTACACCTTC.

This clone was seen a handful of times. The chain couples TRBV28 to TRBJ2-1; 7 bases line up with TRBD2. The CDR3 has 14 amino acids. Trimming at V came to 1 base and at J to 6 bases, leaving 3 bases not matched to a gene. Per germline, CDR1 MDHEN and CDR2 SYDVKM. CDR3 sequence (DNA): TGTGCCAGCAGTTTATTGCCGGGGGGCAATGAGCAGTTCTTC. Its translation: CASSLLPGGNEQFF.

The V call is TRBV5-1, the J call TRBJ2-3; a possible D gene is TRBD1 (6 bases). There are 15 residues in the CDR3. The V and J ends lost 4 bases and 0 bases respectively, with 12 bases between them. The V gene's germline CDR1 is SGHRS and CDR2 YFSETQ. The DNA of the CDR3 is TGCGCCAGCAGCCCGGACAGTTTTAGCACAGATACGCAGTATTTT. It is translated as CASSPDSFSTDTQYF.

The chain couples TRBV5-1 to TRBJ2-3; D remains ambiguous. The CDR3 is 13 residues long. Germline V gene data show CDR1 as SGHRS and CDR2 as YFSETQ. Trimming cost V 3 bases and J 4 bases, with 9 bases left between them. The CDR3 is CASSSMDPDTQYF. The CDR3 DNA sequence: TGCGCCAGCAGCTCGATGGACCCAGATACGCAGTATTTT.